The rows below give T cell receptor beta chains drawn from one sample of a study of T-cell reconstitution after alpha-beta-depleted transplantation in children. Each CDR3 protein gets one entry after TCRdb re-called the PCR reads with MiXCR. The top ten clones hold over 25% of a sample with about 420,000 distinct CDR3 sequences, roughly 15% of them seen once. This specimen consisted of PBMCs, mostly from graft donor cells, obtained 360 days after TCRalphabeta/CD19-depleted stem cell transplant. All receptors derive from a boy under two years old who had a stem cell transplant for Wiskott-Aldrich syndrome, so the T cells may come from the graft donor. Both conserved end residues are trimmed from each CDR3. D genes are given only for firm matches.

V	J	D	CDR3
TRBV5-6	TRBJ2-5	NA	ASSLGLPDYQETQY
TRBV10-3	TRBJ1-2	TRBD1	AISTGGYGYT
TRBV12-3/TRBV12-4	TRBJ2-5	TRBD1	ASNNRDREETQY
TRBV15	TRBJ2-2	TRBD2	ATSREGFVLAGANTGELF
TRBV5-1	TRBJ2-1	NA	ASSLSFIADEQF
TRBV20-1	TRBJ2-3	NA	SARGRVYDTQY
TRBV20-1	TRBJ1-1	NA	SGNKGLMNTEAF
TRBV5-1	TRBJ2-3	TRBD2	ASSLPTSGGAIDTQY
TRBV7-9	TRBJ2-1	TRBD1	ASSFDRGHEQF
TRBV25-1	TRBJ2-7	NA	ASKPPLYEQY
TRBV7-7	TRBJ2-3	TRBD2	ASSPRPPSGGGTDTQY
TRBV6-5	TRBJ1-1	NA	ASSLFLPAGNTEAF
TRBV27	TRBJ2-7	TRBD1	ASSSLGTATYEQY
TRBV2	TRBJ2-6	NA	ASRTGTGSSGANVLT
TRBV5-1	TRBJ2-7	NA	ASSPGATYEQY
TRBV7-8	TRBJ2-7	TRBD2	ASSLGGLAVSYEQY
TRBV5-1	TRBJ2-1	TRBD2	ASSRTSGGINEQF
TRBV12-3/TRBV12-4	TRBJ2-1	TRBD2	ASSLKAGGLYNEQF
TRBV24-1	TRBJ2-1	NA	ATSDHLEQF
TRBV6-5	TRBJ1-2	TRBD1	ASSLVQGAHGYT
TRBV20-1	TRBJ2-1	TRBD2	SAGVAGPPKQF
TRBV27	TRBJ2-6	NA	ASSLVRGAGLPGANVLT
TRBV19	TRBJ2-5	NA	ASSILTGEGETQY
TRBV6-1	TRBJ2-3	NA	ASSETPSYGTDTQY
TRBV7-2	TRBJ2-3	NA	ASSAELLARWGTQY
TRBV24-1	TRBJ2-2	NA	ATSGWGATGELF
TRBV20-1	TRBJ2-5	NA	SARDLRGETQY
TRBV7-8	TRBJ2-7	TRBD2	ASSSLAGGPPYEQY
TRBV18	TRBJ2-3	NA	ASSLRTAIHTDTQY
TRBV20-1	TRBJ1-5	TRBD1	SATGQGNQPQH
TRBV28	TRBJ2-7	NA	ASRPTDSTYEQY
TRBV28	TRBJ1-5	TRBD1	ASRLTGGGQPQH
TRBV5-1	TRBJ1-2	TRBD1	ASSIALTGGYGYT
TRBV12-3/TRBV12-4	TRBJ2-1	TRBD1	ASSFLGQGNNEQF
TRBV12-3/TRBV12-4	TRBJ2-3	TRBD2	ASSLEGGNTDTQY
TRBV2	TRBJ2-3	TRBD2	ASRALAGGTDTQY
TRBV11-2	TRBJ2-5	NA	ASSLVQFPYQETQY
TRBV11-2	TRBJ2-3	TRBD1	ASTPRQGAFTDTQY
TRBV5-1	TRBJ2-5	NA	ASSLGDFQETQY
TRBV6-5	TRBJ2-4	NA	ASSYRIGHPQY
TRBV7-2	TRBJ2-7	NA	ASSLRGGRTGMYEQY
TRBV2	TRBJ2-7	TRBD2	ASSERAYGGSLYEQY
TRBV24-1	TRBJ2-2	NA	ATRTTGNGELF
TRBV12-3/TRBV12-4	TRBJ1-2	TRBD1	ASSPGQGPPRGYGYT
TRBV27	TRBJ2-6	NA	ASSRIAVSGANVLT
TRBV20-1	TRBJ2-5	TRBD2	SARETSGNLRETQY